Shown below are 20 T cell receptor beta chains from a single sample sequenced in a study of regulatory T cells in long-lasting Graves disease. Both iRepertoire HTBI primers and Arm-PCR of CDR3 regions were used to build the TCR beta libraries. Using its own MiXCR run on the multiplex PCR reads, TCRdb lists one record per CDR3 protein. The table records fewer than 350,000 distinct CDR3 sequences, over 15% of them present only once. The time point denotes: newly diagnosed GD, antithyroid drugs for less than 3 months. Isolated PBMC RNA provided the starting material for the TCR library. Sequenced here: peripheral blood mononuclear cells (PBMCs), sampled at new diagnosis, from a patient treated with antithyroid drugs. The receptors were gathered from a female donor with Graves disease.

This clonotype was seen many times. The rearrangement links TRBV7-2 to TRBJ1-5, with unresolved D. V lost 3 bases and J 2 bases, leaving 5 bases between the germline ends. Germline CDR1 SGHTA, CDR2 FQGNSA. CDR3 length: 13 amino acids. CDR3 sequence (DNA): TGTGCCAGCAGCTTGGTCGGCAATCAGCCCCAGCATTTT. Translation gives CASSLVGNQPQHF.

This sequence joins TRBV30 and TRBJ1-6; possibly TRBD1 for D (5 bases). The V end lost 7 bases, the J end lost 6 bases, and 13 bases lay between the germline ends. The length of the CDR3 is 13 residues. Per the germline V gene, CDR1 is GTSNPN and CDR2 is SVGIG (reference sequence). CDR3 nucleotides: TGTGCCTCAAGGGGAACAGCTAATTCACCCCTCCACTTT. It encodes CASRGTANSPLHF.

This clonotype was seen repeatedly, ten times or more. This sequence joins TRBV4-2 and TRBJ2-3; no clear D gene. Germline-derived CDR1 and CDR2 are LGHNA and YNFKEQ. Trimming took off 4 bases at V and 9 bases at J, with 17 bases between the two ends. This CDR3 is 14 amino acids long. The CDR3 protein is CASSRDLQMETQYF. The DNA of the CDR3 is TGTGCCAGCAGCCGAGACCTACAGATGGAAACGCAGTATTTT.

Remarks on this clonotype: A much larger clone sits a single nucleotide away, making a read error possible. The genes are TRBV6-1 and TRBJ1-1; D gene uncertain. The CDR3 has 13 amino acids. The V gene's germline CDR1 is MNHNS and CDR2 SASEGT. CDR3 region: CASRTDLNTEALF. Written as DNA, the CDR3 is TGTGCCAGCAGAACTGACTTGAACACTGAAGCTCTCTTT.

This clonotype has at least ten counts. Here the CDR3 reads CASSYNANNYGYTF. The CDR3 DNA follows: TGTGCCAGCAGCTACAACGCTAATAACTATGGCTACACCTTC. The chain has TRBV7-9 and TRBJ1-2; no firm D call. Germline-derived CDR1 and CDR2 are SEHNR and FQNEAQ (reference sequence). This CDR3 region has 14 residues. Between the trimmed V and J ends, which lost 4 bases and 1 base, there was a span of 10 bases. Filled out from reference TRBV7-9 and TRBJ1-2, the complete variable domain reads DTGVSQNPRHKITKRGQNVTFRCDPISEHNRLYWYRQTLGQGPEFLTYFQNEAQLEKSRLLSDRFSAERPKGSFSTLEIQRTEQGDSAMYLCASSYNANNYGYTFGSGTRLTVV.

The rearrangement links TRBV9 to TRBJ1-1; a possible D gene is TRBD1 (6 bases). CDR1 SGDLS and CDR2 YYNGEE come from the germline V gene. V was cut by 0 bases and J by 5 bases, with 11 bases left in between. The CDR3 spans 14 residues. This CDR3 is CASSVGGGATEAFF. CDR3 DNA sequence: TGTGCCAGCAGCGTAGGAGGGGGGGCGACTGAAGCTTTCTTT.

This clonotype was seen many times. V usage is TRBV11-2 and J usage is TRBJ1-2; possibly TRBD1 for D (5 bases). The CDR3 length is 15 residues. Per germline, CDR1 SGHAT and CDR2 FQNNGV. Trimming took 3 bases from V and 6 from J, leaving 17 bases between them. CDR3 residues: CASSFDSLGLDGYTF. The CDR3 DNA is TGTGCCAGCAGCTTCGACAGTTTGGGGCTGGATGGCTACACCTTC.

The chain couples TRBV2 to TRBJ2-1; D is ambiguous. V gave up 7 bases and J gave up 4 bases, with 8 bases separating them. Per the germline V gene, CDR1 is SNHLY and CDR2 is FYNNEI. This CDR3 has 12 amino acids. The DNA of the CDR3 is TGTGCCAGCATCGCGGAGTACAATGAGCAGTTCTTC. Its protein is CASIAEYNEQFF.

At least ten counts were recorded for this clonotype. The CDR3 coding sequence is TGTGCCAGCAGCCTATTCGGCCCCGTGGACGAGCAGTACTTC. It yields the protein CASSLFGPVDEQYF. The rearrangement links TRBV12-3 or TRBV12-4 to TRBJ2-7; D gene ambiguous. The CDR3 loop spans 14 amino acids. The ends were cut back, 6 bases at V and 5 bases at J, with 17 bases in the middle.

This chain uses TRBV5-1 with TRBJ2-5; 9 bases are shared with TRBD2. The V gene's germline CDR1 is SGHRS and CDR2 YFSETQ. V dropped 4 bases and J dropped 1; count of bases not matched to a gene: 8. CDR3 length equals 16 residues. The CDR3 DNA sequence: TGCGCCAGCAGCCAAGGAGCGGGGGGATTCCAAGAGACCCAGTACTTC. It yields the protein CASSQGAGGFQETQYF. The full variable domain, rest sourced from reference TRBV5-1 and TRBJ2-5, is KAGVTQTPRYLIKTRGQQVTLSCSPISGHRSVSWYQQTPGQGLQFLFEYFSETQRNKGNFPGRFSGRQFSNSRSEMNVSTLELGDSALYLCASSQGAGGFQETQYFGPGTRLLVL.

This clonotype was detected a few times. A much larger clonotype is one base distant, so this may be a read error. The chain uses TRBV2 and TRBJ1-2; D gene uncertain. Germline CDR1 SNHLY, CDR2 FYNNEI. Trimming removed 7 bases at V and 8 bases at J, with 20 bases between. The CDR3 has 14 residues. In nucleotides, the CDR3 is TGTGCCAGCACCTTGGGCAGGACGCGAGAAGGCTACACCTTC. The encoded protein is CASTLGRTREGYTF.

The CDR3 loop reads CASSRNRLADEQFF. Written as DNA, the CDR3 is TGTGCCAGCAGCCGAAACAGACTAGCCGATGAGCAGTTCTTC. The chain links TRBV6-1 to TRBJ2-1; 7 bases map to TRBD2. V trimming: 6 bases; J trimming: 8 bases; junction bases outside the gene matches: 10. Germline CDR1 and CDR2: MNHNS and SASEGT. The CDR3 covers 14 residues.

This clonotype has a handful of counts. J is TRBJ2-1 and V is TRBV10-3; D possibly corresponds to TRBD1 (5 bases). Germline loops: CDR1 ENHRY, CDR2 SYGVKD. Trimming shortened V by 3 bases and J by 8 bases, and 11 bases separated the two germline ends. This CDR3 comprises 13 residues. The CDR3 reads CAISEGQGYEQFF. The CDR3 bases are TGTGCCATCAGTGAAGGGCAGGGCTATGAGCAGTTCTTC.

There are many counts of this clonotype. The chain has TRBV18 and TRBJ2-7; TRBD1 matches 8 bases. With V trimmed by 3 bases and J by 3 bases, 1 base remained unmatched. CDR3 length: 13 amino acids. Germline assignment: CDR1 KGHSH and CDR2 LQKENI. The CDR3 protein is CASSPGQDYEQYF. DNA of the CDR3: TGTGCCAGCTCACCGGGACAGGACTACGAGCAGTACTTC.

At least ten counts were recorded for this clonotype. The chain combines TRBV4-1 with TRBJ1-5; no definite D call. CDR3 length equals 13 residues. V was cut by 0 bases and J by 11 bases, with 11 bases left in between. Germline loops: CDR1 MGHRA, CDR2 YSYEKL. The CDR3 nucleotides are TGCGCCAGCAGCCAAGATGGTCGGGATTCCCAGCATTTT. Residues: CASSQDGRDSQHF.

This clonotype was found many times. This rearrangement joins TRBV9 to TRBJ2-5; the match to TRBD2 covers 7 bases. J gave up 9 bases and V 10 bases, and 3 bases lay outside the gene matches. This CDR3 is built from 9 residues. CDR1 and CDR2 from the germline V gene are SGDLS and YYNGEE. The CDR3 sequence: CAARGAQYF. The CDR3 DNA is TGTGCCGCCCGGGGGGCCCAGTACTTC.

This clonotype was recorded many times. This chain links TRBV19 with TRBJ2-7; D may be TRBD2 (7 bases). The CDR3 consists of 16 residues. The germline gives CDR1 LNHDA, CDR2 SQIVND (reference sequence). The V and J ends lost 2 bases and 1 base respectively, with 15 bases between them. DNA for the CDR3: TGTGCCAGTAGTATAAGGGGGAGGGAGCGGTCCTACGAGCAGTACTTC. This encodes CASSIRGRERSYEQYF.

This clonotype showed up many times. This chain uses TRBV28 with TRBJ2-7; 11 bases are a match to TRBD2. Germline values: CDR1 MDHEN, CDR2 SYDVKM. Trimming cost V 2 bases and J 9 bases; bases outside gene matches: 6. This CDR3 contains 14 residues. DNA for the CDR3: TGTGCCAGCAGTTTAGGGACTAGCGGCACGGCGCAGTACTTC. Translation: CASSLGTSGTAQYF.

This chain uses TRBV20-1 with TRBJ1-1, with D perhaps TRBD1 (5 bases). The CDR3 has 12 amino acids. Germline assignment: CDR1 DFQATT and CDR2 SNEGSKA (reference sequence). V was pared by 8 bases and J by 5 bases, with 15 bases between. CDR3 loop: CSPPGARTEAFF. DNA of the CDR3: TGCAGTCCGCCCGGGGCGCGTACTGAAGCTTTCTTT.

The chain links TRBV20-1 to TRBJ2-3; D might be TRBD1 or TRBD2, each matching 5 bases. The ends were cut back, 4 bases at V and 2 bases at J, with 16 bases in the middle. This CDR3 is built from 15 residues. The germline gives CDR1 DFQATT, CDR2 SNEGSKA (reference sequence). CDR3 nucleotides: TGCAGTGCTATCCCCCGGGACGGGTACACAGATACGCAGTATTTT. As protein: CSAIPRDGYTDTQYF.